The entry that follows covers one T cell receptor (beta chain) sequence. The antigen is unknown. PCR involved 60 Vbeta and 13 Jbeta primers. Clones were sequenced by immunoSEQ multiplex PCR, and TCRdb holds only the in-frame ones, with some missing. This table has fewer than 200,000 clones, 75% to 85% appearing once. Healthy bone marrow donors formed the donor group. This sample is drawn from a study of cytomegalovirus exposure and HLA in healthy donors. Study results and limitations: A later analysis linked a missense DCLRE1C variant to TCR beta V- and J-gene trimming.

The CDR3 loop spans 12 amino acids. The ends were cut back, 5 bases at V and 8 bases at J, with 11 bases in the middle. The germline gives CDR1 SGHTA, CDR2 FQGNSA. The source is a woman between 45 and 60 years old in good health and CMV-seronegative. Input material: PBMCs. The rearrangement uses TRBV7-2 and TRBJ2-3, with a possible D match to TRBD2 (7 bases). The CDR3 loop reads CASSQGGGTQYF. The CDR3 DNA sequence: TGTGCCAGCAGCCAAGGGGGGGGTACGCAGTATTTT.